This entry features one TCR beta chain sequence. Its target antigen remains unknown. The sample holds no much larger clone one base away, and base qualities are not on file. The library relied on multiplex PCR. TCRdb lists the instrument as Illumina HiSeq 4000. TCR beta libraries were built with iRepertoire HTBI primers and Arm-PCR amplification of CDR3 regions. Gel purification was performed on PCR products prior to sequencing. Per the original workflow: Gene usage analysis of CDR3 amino acid clonotypes relied on the 55 to 80 TRBV and about 13 TRBJ segments identified across samples. COPE and FqMerger were used to merge the filtered high-quality paired reads into contigs. BLAST was used to align contigs to IMGT TRBV, TRBD and TRBJ reference genes, and CDR3 was defined according to IMGT. Clonotypes above 0.1% frequency were classified as highly expanded clones. Shannon entropy was used to measure repertoire diversity, and the Gini coefficient was used to measure V-J evenness. Public clonotypes were defined as clonotypes shared by more than one individual. TCRdb applied fastp at Q25 and MiXCR to the public reads, then kept only in-frame beta chains. Under each unique CDR3 protein, matching rows form one entry showing the most common genes and DNA. In this record, the V and J calls reflect TCRdb's handling and not the investigators' own analysis. Recorded for this sample are about 470,000 distinct CDR3 sequences; 15% of them occurred a single time. 16% of the sample is held by the ten biggest clonotypes.

Explained via the paper, the time point label denotes: newly diagnosed GD, antithyroid drugs for less than 3 months. RNA was extracted from PBMCs in TRIzol for both TCR sequencing and RNA sequencing. Graves' disease was diagnosed according to American Thyroid Association guidelines. Patients were recruited from an endocrinology department in Xi'an, China. Each patient gave about 9.1 milliliters of peripheral blood, collected in an EDTA anticoagulant tube. Ficoll Paque Plus density gradient separation was used to isolate PBMCs, and no further T cell sorting was done. An Agilent 2100 Bioanalyzer and agarose gel were used to check RNA quality, while a NanoDrop 2000 measured RNA concentration. The CDR1 and CDR2 encoded by the germline V gene are SGHAT and FQNNGV. At the junction V is shortened by 1 base and J by 14 bases; bases outside the gene matches: 11. From cysteine to phenylalanine, the CDR3 is 15 amino acids long. Here the CDR3 DNA is all that survives: 45 bases in frame from base 1.

These data belong to a study of regulatory T cells in long-lasting Graves disease (dated by TCRdb to the early 2020s). Describing the broader study: In the newly diagnosed Graves' disease group, patients had been taking antithyroid drugs for less than 3 months. Persistent Graves' disease patients were compared with newly diagnosed Graves' disease patients by peripheral blood TCR sequencing and RNA sequencing. The study was registered as a clinical trial and conducted in China. A total of 33 samples underwent TCR sequencing, from about 13 patients with persistent Graves' disease and 20 patients with newly diagnosed Graves' disease. General conclusions and limits of the study: Persistent disease showed preferential use of TRBV28, TRBJ1-2 and TRBJ2-5, whereas newly diagnosed disease favored TRBV20-1 and TRBJ2-1. Peripheral blood alone was examined, since thyroid tissue, which constituted the primary lesion, could not be accessed. A larger number of public clonotypes was shared among persistent patients (2,741) than among newly diagnosed patients (around 890). The small sample size was acknowledged by the authors as a limitation that may reduce accuracy. Sequencing and analysis were limited to the TCR beta chain. Compared with newly diagnosed patients, patients with persistent Graves' disease had lower TCR Shannon entropy and fewer highly expanded clones, which suggests clonal expansion.

These data are also associated with another study on T cells in Graves' hyperthyroidism and ophthalmopathy. The second investigation adds: Graves' hyperthyroidism was defined as stable when no progression to ophthalmopathy occurred over 18 months of follow-up. Hyperthyroidism patients were aged 18 to 65 years and newly diagnosed, with disease duration of less than 2 months. Any patient with an uncontrolled infection, another autoimmune disease, pregnancy or lactation was excluded. Diagnoses relied on clinical symptoms, serum thyroxine and TRAb, thyroid ultrasound and orbital computed tomography. The TCR CDR3 was subjected to a first round of RT-PCR using the HTBI primer set and the Qiagen OneStep RT-PCR kit. Most expanded thyroid clonotypes (frequency above 0.001) were also detected in blood, suggesting blood repertoires may reflect thyroid immune responses. Ophthalmopathy was separated from stable hyperthyroidism by a 13 V-J signature model, with roughly 88% sensitivity and 81% to 82% specificity obtained in cross-validation and 80%/75% obtained in testing. In validation, progression to ophthalmopathy was predicted by the model with roughly 69% sensitivity and around 76% specificity, a median of approximately 7.1 months before onset. TCR V-J signatures able to tell the groups apart were searched for in a discovery cohort of some 100 patients, of whom under 45 had Graves' ophthalmopathy and roughly 58 had stable Graves' hyperthyroidism. Prospective prediction of ophthalmopathy was tested in an independent validation cohort of fewer than 20 hyperthyroidism patients and 17 patients who later progressed to ophthalmopathy. For training and testing, the 100 or so patients in the discovery cohort were randomly divided in a 7:3 ratio. The study also compared thyroid tissue and blood T-cell repertoires from more than 5 Graves' hyperthyroidism patients. Following sampling, methimazole starting at 30 mg daily was given to hyperthyroidism patients, and high-dose intravenous methylprednisolone was given to ophthalmopathy patients. Libraries were constructed in a second round of multiplex PCR, after which size selection and purification were performed. The libraries were sequenced on an Illumina HiSeq2000 using paired-end 100 bp reads. SOAPnuke was used to process the raw data, with reads discarded if the reads contained adapters or uncalled bases, had a mean Phred below 15, or lacked an exact constant-primer or identifier match. High-quality paired reads were merged with COPE v1.2.5, and unique nucleotide sequences were defined as clonotypes. MiTCR v1.1 was used to align clonotypes to the IMGT TRBV, TRBD and TRBJ reference segments. Only V-J combinations with frequency above 0.0001, covering 99% to 99.2% of repertoires, were analysed. A TCS score was defined as the ratio between F50 (clonal expansion) and ExV (chaos), using BLOSUM62-based TCRdist between CDR3 peptides within each V-J. Welch's t-statistics and random forest reduced roughly 540 V-J features to 13, which were used in a naive Bayes classifier (R e1071). No statistical method was used to set the sample size in advance, and investigators knew the group allocation. TCR Vbeta CDR3 sequencing of 120 to 150 peripheral blood samples (approximately 44 ophthalmopathy, 70 to 85 hyperthyroidism and approximately 17 progressor patients) is reported in the paper.

The sequencing here drew on peripheral blood mononuclear cells (PBMCs), taken at new diagnosis, from a patient treated with antithyroid drugs. The sequence came from a woman younger than 45 with Graves disease. Donor details come from another sample of the same person, matched by shared clones. Here the chain combines TRBV11-2 and TRBJ2-1, with 10 junctional bases fitting TRBD2. The sequenced DNA is TGTGCCAGCAGCTTAGTTGGGTCTAGCGGGAGCCTGGAGTTCTTC. It is translated as CASSLVGSSGSLEFF. Full variable domain (CDR3 extended with the reference TRBV11-2 and TRBJ2-1 proteins): EAGVAQSPRYKIIEKRQSVAFWCNPISGHATLYWYQQILGQGPKLLIQFQNNGVVDDSQLPKDRFSAERLKGVDSTLKIQPAKLEDSAVYLCASSLVGSSGSLEFFGPGTRLTVL.